Sequencing of this T cell receptor (beta chain) was carried out in a study of blood T cells in healthy people across ages. Overall study: Capturing about one barcoded beta molecule per two T cells was achieved by template switching.

With 5 bases removed from V and 5 bases from J, the gap between germline ends came to 12 bases. Germline loops: CDR1 SGHTA, CDR2 FQGNSA. This CDR3 contains 13 residues. Together with a sample-barcoded 5' primer, a J-beta primer mix was included in a second PCR lasting roughly 6 to 12 cycles. Each CDR3 protein gets one entry after TCRdb re-called the 5' RACE reads with MiXCR. There are 730,000 or so distinct CDR3 sequences in the sample; roughly 41% occur only once, and 20% to 25% lies in the top ten. The sequenced material came from blood. The V call is TRBV7-2, the J call TRBJ2-5; D call uncertain. This receptor was obtained from a woman aged 55-69 years in good health. Here the CDR3 reads CASSVEVAETQYF. The DNA for the CDR3 is TGTGCCAGCAGCGTAGAGGTGGCGGAGACCCAGTACTTC.